This is a list of T cell receptor beta chains from one sample in a study of cytomegalovirus exposure and HLA in healthy donors. Only in-frame clones appear in the TCRdb table, and some are missing; sequencing was by immunoSEQ multiplex PCR. The sample has approximately 130,000 clones, roughly 8.6% seen once. Sequencing input: PBMCs. The source of these receptors is a woman between 40 and 55 years old in good health and CMV-seropositive. Each CDR3 is given with its conserved first and last residue. A D gene is named only where the DNA matches it firmly. Clone size, where shown, is once, few, many, or a class for clones that have expanded.

v_call	d_call	clone_size	j_call	cdr3_aa	cdr3_nt
TRBV27	.	.	TRBJ1-1	CASSFSTGDFMNTEAFF	TGTGCCAGCAGTTTTTCGACAGGAGACTTTATGAACACTGAAGCTTTCTTT
TRBV10-3	.	.	TRBJ1-3	CATGHAGNTIYF	TGTGCCACAGGACATGCTGGAAACACCATATATTTT
TRBV18	TRBD1	.	TRBJ2-1	CASSEAGQGYNEQFF	TGTGCCAGCTCTGAGGCGGGACAGGGGTACAATGAGCAGTTCTTC
TRBV7-6	TRBD1	few	TRBJ1-2	CASSLGTGGDGYTF	TGTGCCAGCAGCTTAGGCACAGGGGGCGACGGCTACACCTTC
TRBV2	.	few	TRBJ2-7	CASSRQEYEQYF	TGTGCCAGCAGCCGACAGGAGTACGAGCAGTACTTC
TRBV25-1	.	few	TRBJ1-6	CASTQGGSGGSPLHF	TGTGCCAGCACTCAAGGGGGATCCGGAGGTTCACCCCTCCACTTT
TRBV5-1	TRBD1	few	TRBJ1-2	CASSVAGGYGYTF	TGCGCCAGCAGCGTCGCAGGGGGCTATGGCTACACCTTC
TRBV5-6	.	few	TRBJ1-1	CASGGRDSFTEAFF	TGTGCCAGCGGTGGGAGGGATTCCTTCACTGAAGCTTTCTTT
TRBV6-1	.	few	TRBJ2-5	CASSLDRQETQYF	TGTGCCAGCAGTCTGGACAGACAAGAGACCCAGTACTTC
TRBV5-1	.	.	TRBJ2-3	CASSLAYRDTDTQYF	TGCGCCAGCAGCTTGGCTTACAGGGACACAGATACGCAGTATTTT
TRBV11-3	TRBD1	.	TRBJ1-6	CASSSGTGVSPLHF	TGTGCCAGCAGCTCCGGGACAGGGGTTTCACCCCTCCACTTT
TRBV28	TRBD1	few	TRBJ2-3	CAGRDRRIDTQYF	TGTGCCGGCCGGGACAGGAGGATAGATACGCAGTATTTT
TRBV4-1	.	few	TRBJ1-2	CASSTQQGRTYGYTF	TGCGCCAGCAGCACTCAACAGGGAAGAACCTATGGCTACACCTTC
TRBV14	.	.	TRBJ1-1	CASSLMNTEAFF	TGTGCCAGCAGCCTCATGAACACTGAAGCTTTCTTT
TRBV25-1	.	.	TRBJ1-2	CASSESSRGSNGYTF	TGTGCCAGCAGTGAATCCTCCAGGGGTTCGAATGGCTACACCTTC
TRBV28	.	few	TRBJ1-2	CASSLTPGGGYGYTF	TGTGCCAGCAGTTTAACTCCCGGCGGGGGCTATGGCTACACCTTC
TRBV7-9	.	.	TRBJ1-1	CASSTRTSANTEAFF	TGTGCCAGCAGCACCCGAACCAGCGCGAACACTGAAGCTTTCTTT
TRBV11-2	TRBD1	few	TRBJ1-1	CASSPNRQGRNTEAFF	TGTGCCAGCAGCCCAAACCGACAGGGCCGGAACACTGAAGCTTTCTTT
TRBV4-1	TRBD1	.	TRBJ2-3	CASSQVRDRSTDTQYF	TGCGCCAGCAGCCAGGTTCGGGACAGGAGCACAGATACGCAGTATTTT
TRBV2	.	.	TRBJ1-4	CASSVFPSEKLFF	TGTGCCAGCAGTGTTTTCCCCTCTGAAAAACTGTTTTTT
TRBV10-1	.	few	TRBJ1-2	CASSESGGLGYTF	TGCGCCAGCAGTGAGTCGGGAGGGCTGGGCTACACCTTC
TRBV27	TRBD2	few	TRBJ2-7	CASSAPGLAYEQYF	TGTGCCAGCAGTGCTCCGGGACTAGCGTACGAGCAGTACTTC
TRBV2	TRBD1	.	TRBJ1-1	CASSEDRGGTEAFF	TGTGCCAGCAGTGAGGACAGGGGGGGCACTGAAGCTTTCTTT
TRBV6-1	TRBD1	few	TRBJ2-7	CASRRTGPKKF	TGTGCCAGCAGACGGACAGGCCCCAAGAAGTTC
TRBV2	TRBD1	.	TRBJ1-5	CASNKAPTGSQPQHF	TGTGCCAGCAATAAGGCCCCGACAGGGAGTCAGCCCCAGCATTTT
TRBV5-6	.	few	TRBJ2-1	CASSNIRVVNNEQFF	TGTGCCAGCAGCAACATCAGGGTCGTGAACAATGAGCAGTTCTTC
TRBV12-5	TRBD1	few	TRBJ2-1	CASGYSRDRVNEQFF	TGTGCTAGTGGTTACAGCCGCGACAGGGTCAATGAGCAGTTCTTC
TRBV18	.	.	TRBJ1-4	CASSPLTGAANEKLFF	TGTGCCAGCTCACCCCTAACAGGCGCGGCTAATGAAAAACTGTTTTTT
TRBV7-8	.	many	TRBJ2-7	CASSQRGYEQYF	TGTGCCAGCAGCCAAAGGGGGTACGAGCAGTACTTC
TRBV28	TRBD2	.	TRBJ2-1	CASSLTSGGNYNEQFF	TGTGCCAGCAGCTTGACTAGCGGGGGGAATTACAATGAGCAGTTCTTC
TRBV7-6	TRBD2	few	TRBJ2-3	CASSTPQAGGRDTQYF	TGTGCCAGCAGCACACCGCAGGCGGGGGGGCGCGATACGCAGTATTTT
TRBV7-7	TRBD2	.	TRBJ2-5	CASSLLAGGPEETQYF	TGTGCCAGCAGCCTACTAGCGGGGGGGCCGGAAGAGACCCAGTACTTC
TRBV16	.	few	TRBJ1-2	CASSQSLDPVSASGYGYTF	TGTGCCAGCAGCCAATCGTTAGACCCCGTGTCGGCCTCGGGGTATGGCTACACCTTC
TRBV5-1	.	few	TRBJ1-6	CASSLASPQVSPLHF	TGCGCCAGCAGCTTGGCCTCTCCCCAGGTTTCACCCCTCCACTTT
TRBV10-3	TRBD2	few	TRBJ2-3	CAISESISAGGDTDTQYF	TGTGCCATCAGTGAGTCGATATCTGCGGGGGGGGACACAGATACGCAGTATTTT
TRBV4-1	.	few	TRBJ2-1	CASSQDTDSFFNEQFF	TGCGCCAGCAGCCAAGATACGGACAGTTTCTTCAATGAGCAGTTCTTC
TRBV10-3	.	.	TRBJ1-6	CAIKLNENSPLHF	TGTGCCATCAAGTTGAACGAGAATTCACCCCTCCACTTT